This is a list of T cell receptor beta chains from one sample in a study of T cells in localized non-small cell lung cancer. Data came from immunoSEQ multiplex PCR; TCRdb stores just in-frame clones and leaves some out. Here the sample spans fewer than 95,000 clones, approximately 91% being singletons. The source was PBMCs, collected before any cancer treatment. The receptors shown here come from a woman between 35 and 70 years old with stage II squamous cell lung carcinoma. Both conserved end residues are part of each CDR3. A D gene is named only where the DNA matches it firmly. Clone size appears in some rows only: once, few, many, or a class for an expanded clone.

. | TRBJ2-7 | . | 15 | TRBV7-8 | CASSLDGQPASGQYF | TGTGCCAGCAGCTTAGATGGACAGCCCGCTTCGGGGCAGTACTTC
. | TRBJ2-2 | . | 12 | TRBV11-3 | CASSVFPGELFF | TGTGCCAGCAGCGTCTTTCCCGGGGAGCTGTTTTTT
. | TRBJ2-1 | TRBD2 | 15 | TRBV9 | CASNQAGTKYNEQFF | TGTGCCAGCAACCAGGCCGGGACTAAGTACAATGAGCAGTTCTTC
once | TRBJ1-4 | TRBD1 | 14 | TRBV5-6 | CASSTGQGGEKLFF | TGTGCCAGCAGCACCGGACAGGGGGGTGAAAAACTGTTTTTT
. | TRBJ2-2 | . | 15 | TRBV19 | CASSIDRGSTGELFF | TGTGCCAGTAGTATAGACCGGGGAAGCACCGGGGAGCTGTTTTTT
. | TRBJ1-5 | . | 16 | TRBV5-8 | CASSLERAPGHQPQHF | TGTGCCAGCAGCTTGGAGAGGGCCCCGGGCCATCAGCCCCAGCATTTT
once | TRBJ2-7 | TRBD1 | 13 | TRBV6-1 | CASRVTGGHEQYF | TGTGCCAGCAGGGTGACAGGGGGCCACGAGCAGTACTTC
. | TRBJ2-5 | TRBD2 | 14 | TRBV6-6 | CASTPGLARETQYF | TGTGCCAGCACCCCGGGACTAGCGAGGGAGACCCAGTACTTC
. | TRBJ1-1 | . | 14 | TRBV2 | CASRQAAGGTEAFF | TGTGCCAGCAGACAGGCAGCCGGGGGCACTGAAGCTTTCTTT
once | TRBJ2-1 | . | 15 | TRBV21-1 | CASSTFGPIVNEQFF | TGTGCCAGCAGCACCTTCGGCCCCATCGTAAATGAGCAGTTCTTC
. | TRBJ1-2 | TRBD1 | 16 | TRBV5-6 | CASSNGTGLPNYGYTF | TGTGCCAGCAGCAACGGGACAGGGTTACCGAACTATGGCTACACCTTC
. | TRBJ1-4 | . | 17 | TRBV30 | CAWSWQPRGTTNEKLFF | TGTGCCTGGAGTTGGCAGCCTAGGGGGACAACTAATGAAAAACTGTTTTTT
. | TRBJ2-5 | . | 11 | TRBV29-1 | CSVGNAETQYF | TGCAGCGTCGGGAACGCCGAGACCCAGTACTTC
. | TRBJ2-3 | . | 13 | TRBV2 | CASSVDSPDTQYF | TGTGCCAGCAGCGTGGACTCGCCAGATACGCAGTATTTT
. | TRBJ2-1 | TRBD2 | 15 | TRBV15 | CATSRPQGRGGEQFF | TGTGCCACCAGCAGACCTCAGGGGCGGGGGGGTGAGCAGTTCTTC
few | TRBJ2-2 | . | 14 | TRBV7-9 | CASSFAGTPGELFF | TGTGCCAGCAGCTTTGCGGGGACCCCCGGGGAGCTGTTTTTT
once | TRBJ2-1 | . | 16 | TRBV6-1 | CASSEYGGSSYNEQFF | TGTGCCAGCAGTGAATACGGAGGTAGCTCCTACAATGAGCAGTTCTTC
. | TRBJ1-2 | . | 15 | TRBV10-3 | CAISGRGLVMDGYTF | TGTGCCATCAGTGGTCGGGGGCTAGTTATGGATGGCTACACCTTC
once | TRBJ2-5 | TRBD1 | 15 | TRBV30 | CAWGIRTGTEETQYF | TGTGCCTGGGGGATTAGGACAGGGACGGAAGAGACCCAGTACTTC
. | TRBJ1-6 | . | 14 | TRBV7-8 | CASSPLDWGTPLHF | TGTGCCAGCAGCCCTCTCGATTGGGGGACACCCCTCCACTTT
. | TRBJ2-6 | . | 14 | TRBV5-5 | CASSTGSGANVLTF | TGTGCCAGTAGTACAGGGTCAGGGGCCAACGTCCTGACTTTC
. | TRBJ1-1 | . | 14 | TRBV6-5 | CASGYRQMNTEAFF | TGTGCCAGCGGCTACAGACAAATGAACACTGAAGCTTTCTTT
. | TRBJ1-2 | TRBD1 | 19 | TRBV5-1 | CASSLGAHGTVTYHYGYTF | TGCGCCAGCAGCTTGGGGGCCCATGGGACAGTAACCTACCACTATGGCTACACCTTC
. | TRBJ2-7 | TRBD2 | 17 | TRBV5-5 | CASSLGRGERSSYEQYF | TGTGCCAGCAGCTTAGGCCGGGGGGAAAGGAGCTCCTACGAGCAGTACTTC
. | TRBJ1-2 | TRBD1 | 17 | TRBV7-2 | CASHSWSPGQGANGYTF | TGTGCCAGCCACTCTTGGTCCCCGGGACAGGGGGCAAATGGCTACACCTTC
. | TRBJ1-5 | . | 15 | TRBV5-1 | CASSLAGDSNQPQHF | TGCGCCAGCAGCTTGGCAGGGGATAGCAATCAGCCCCAGCATTTT
. | TRBJ1-1 | . | 12 | TRBV30 | CAWSRSGTEAFF | TGTGCCTGGAGTAGGTCCGGCACTGAAGCTTTCTTT
. | TRBJ1-2 | . | 12 | TRBV2 | CASAGGVYGYTF | TGTGCCAGCGCCGGGGGGGTGTATGGCTACACCTTC
. | TRBJ2-2 | . | 13 | TRBV6-1 | CASDTANTGELFF | TGTGCCAGCGACACCGCGAACACCGGGGAGCTGTTTTTT
. | TRBJ2-4 | TRBD1 | 16 | TRBV6-6 | CASSQEGGQGANIQYF | TGTGCCAGCAGTCAAGAGGGGGGACAGGGGGCGAACATTCAGTACTTC
. | TRBJ1-3 | . | 15 | TRBV10-3 | CAISESVFPGNTIYF | TGTGCCATCAGTGAGTCCGTCTTCCCTGGAAACACCATATATTTT
. | TRBJ2-3 | . | 16 | TRBV5-1 | CASSLALGWRADTQYF | TGCGCCAGCAGCTTGGCCCTGGGGTGGCGGGCAGATACGCAGTATTTT
. | TRBJ1-1 | . | 14 | TRBV21-1 | CASSSAAWVGEAFF | TGTGCCAGCAGCTCCGCCGCCTGGGTTGGTGAAGCTTTCTTT
. | TRBJ2-2 | . | 13 | TRBV6-1 | CASSRVRTGELFF | TGTGCCAGCAGTCGAGTAAGGACCGGGGAGCTGTTTTTT
once | TRBJ2-7 | . | 16 | TRBV19 | CASSIGRQDPGRKQYF | TGTGCCAGTAGTATAGGAAGACAGGATCCAGGACGTAAGCAGTACTTC
once | TRBJ2-3 | . | 13 | TRBV7-9 | CASSLGRTDTQYF | TGTGCCAGCAGCTTAGGTCGCACAGATACGCAGTATTTT
. | TRBJ2-7 | . | 11 | TRBV28 | CASSKLTARDF | TGTGCCAGCAGCAAACTCACCGCTAGGGACTTC
. | TRBJ1-2 | TRBD1 | 14 | TRBV28 | CAIQSGQGAYGYTF | TGTGCCATCCAATCGGGACAGGGGGCCTATGGCTACACCTTC
few | TRBJ2-7 | . | 14 | TRBV6-1 | CASRSGGMASEQYF | TGTGCCAGCAGGTCCGGCGGGATGGCCTCCGAGCAGTACTTC
. | TRBJ1-1 | TRBD1 | 13 | TRBV29-1 | CSAWTGEGTEAFF | TGCAGCGCTTGGACAGGGGAGGGAACTGAAGCTTTCTTT
. | TRBJ2-1 | . | 13 | TRBV27 | CASSFSTVNEQFF | TGTGCCAGCAGTTTCAGTACAGTCAATGAGCAGTTCTTC
. | TRBJ1-4 | . | 16 | TRBV25-1 | CASSEVQGVQRGKLFF | TGTGCCAGCAGTGAGGTACAGGGCGTTCAGAGGGGAAAACTGTTTTTT
. | TRBJ2-3 | TRBD2 | 15 | TRBV5-1 | CASSLAGGPPDTQYF | TGCGCCAGCAGCTTGGCGGGGGGGCCCCCAGATACGCAGTATTTT